The clone carrying this T cell receptor (beta chain) appeared a few times. This sample stems from a study of blood T cell repertoires in COVID-19. Study overall: COVID-19 samples, acute and convalescent, were from the United States, Italy and Spain. From T cells, B-cell-depleted T cells, or PBMCs came the material, which was cDNA or gDNA.

Original handling: Cell counts per sample came from amplifying reference gene primers. Libraries were prepared by immunoSEQ multiplex PCR; TCRdb keeps only in-frame clonotypes and omits some of them. For V, J and clone size, that table is used; D and trimming come from the DNA. The repertoire has some 70,000 clones, more than 80% of them found once; the top ten carry roughly 8.7%. The CDR3 runs 16 residues. CDR1 and CDR2 (germline): SGDLS, YYNGEE. J lost 7 bases, V lost 4 bases, and 7 bases had no gene match. This receptor was identified in a man under 40 with acute or convalescent COVID-19. Material for sequencing was peripheral blood. The rearrangement links TRBV9 to TRBJ2-2; 13 nucleotides align to TRBD2. CDR3 DNA: TGTGCCAGCAGCCGGGGACTAGCGGGAACGGTCGGGGAGCTGTTTTTT. Translation gives CASSRGLAGTVGELFF.